The 15 T cell receptor beta chains below all came from one sample that was sequenced in a study of blood T cell repertoires in COVID-19. Some clones are missing from TCRdb's copy, which holds only in-frame ones; the method was immunoSEQ multiplex PCR. The repertoire includes more than 95,000 clones, approximately 91% of them detected once, and approximately 1.2% sits in the top ten. The sample was peripheral blood. The receptors originated from an elderly woman with acute or convalescent COVID-19.

This chain uses TRBV3-1 (or the pseudogene TRBV3-2) with TRBJ2-7; 15 nucleotides align to TRBD2. Unmatched junction bases numbered 6, after V lost 4 bases and J lost 5 bases. Per germline, CDR1 LGHDT and CDR2 YNNKEL (reference sequence). The CDR3 is 16 residues long. The CDR3, as DNA: TGTGCCAGCAGCCGGGGACTAGCGGGGGGTTTAGACGAGCAGTACTTC. Protein: CASSRGLAGGLDEQYF.

The rearrangement uses TRBV5-6 and TRBJ2-7, with 7 bases aligning to TRBD2. Losses at the gene ends were 1 base for V and 5 bases for J; bases not matched to a gene: 12. CDR1 and CDR2 (germline): SGHDT, YYEEEE. The CDR3 consists of 16 residues. The CDR3: CASSLPRLSGNHEQYF. The DNA for the CDR3 is TGTGCCAGCAGCTTGCCACGACTAAGCGGGAACCACGAGCAGTACTTC.

The chain links TRBV10-3 to TRBJ1-6, with TRBD1 identical over 8 bases. Germline V gene data show CDR1 as ENHRY and CDR2 as SYGVKD. There are 19 residues in the CDR3. The junction had 18 bases not matched to a gene; V was cut back by 4 bases and J by 7 bases. CDR3 loop: CAISGNLLQGQGGNSPLHF. The CDR3 nucleotides are TGTGCCATCAGTGGGAACCTTCTACAAGGACAGGGCGGCAATTCACCCCTCCACTTT.

The chain is built from TRBV7-2 and TRBJ2-5, with TRBD2 as a possible D gene (6 bases). The V end lost 1 base, the J end lost 6 bases, and 9 bases lay between the germline ends. This CDR3 comprises 13 residues. Germline assignment: CDR1 SGHTA and CDR2 FQGNSA. In DNA form, the CDR3 reads TGTGCCAGCAGCTTAGGGGGGGTGAAGACCCAGTACTTC. It encodes CASSLGGVKTQYF.

Points on this clone: This same CDR3 is encoded by further DNA sequences in the sample. The chain uses TRBV7-9 and TRBJ1-2, with D possibly TRBD1 on 5 matching bases. The germline V gene encodes CDR1 SEHNR and CDR2 FQNEAQ (reference sequence). This CDR3 is 13 amino acids long. V was cut by 5 bases and J by 2 bases, with 9 bases left in between. CDR3 nucleotides: TGTGCCAGCAGCCCATCAGGGAACTATGGCTACACCTTC. Amino acids: CASSPSGNYGYTF.

The chain joins TRBV20-1 to TRBJ1-5; a possible D gene is TRBD1 (5 bases). The CDR3 contains 15 residues. The ends were cut back, 3 bases at V and 0 bases at J, with 12 bases in the middle. Germline loops: CDR1 DFQATT, CDR2 SNEGSKA (reference sequence). The chain's CDR3 is CSASEDNYSNQPQHF. The CDR3 coding sequence is TGCAGTGCTAGTGAGGACAACTATAGCAATCAGCCCCAGCATTTT.

The genes are TRBV7-2 and TRBJ2-4; D is unresolved. The germline gives CDR1 SGHTA, CDR2 FQGNSA. The CDR3 totals 14 residues. Trimming took 4 bases from V and 0 from J, leaving 7 bases between them. The CDR3 nucleotides read TGTGCCAGCAGCTCCCCAATAGCCAAAAACATTCAGTACTTC. It encodes CASSSPIAKNIQYF.

The chain carries TRBV5-4 and TRBJ2-4; D might be TRBD1 (6 bases). The CDR3 covers 16 residues. Germline assignment: CDR1 SGHNT and CDR2 YYREEE (reference sequence). V was shortened by 0 bases and J by 0 bases, with 10 bases between the two germline ends. The CDR3 sequence: CASSLGDNLAKNIQYF. CDR3 bases: TGTGCCAGCAGCTTGGGGGACAACCTAGCCAAAAACATTCAGTACTTC.

The V and J genes are TRBV7-9 and TRBJ1-2; D is undetermined. The CDR3 runs to 15 residues. Trimming pared 2 bases from V and 2 bases from J, leaving 12 bases between. Germline-derived CDR1 and CDR2 are SEHNR and FQNEAQ (reference sequence). The CDR3 DNA reads as TGTGCCAGCAGCTTAACACCCCCGAGGAACTATGGCTACACCTTC. Amino acids: CASSLTPPRNYGYTF.

The chain uses TRBV11-2 and TRBJ2-1, with 14 bases identical to TRBD2. The V segment lost 6 bases and the J segment 10 bases; nucleotides outside the gene matches: 17. Germline V gives CDR1 SGHAT, CDR2 FQNNGV. The CDR3 covers 18 residues. This CDR3 is CASSPTLPGLAGVWEQFF. CDR3 nucleotide sequence: TGTGCCAGCAGTCCAACTCTTCCGGGACTAGCGGGAGTATGGGAGCAGTTCTTC.

CDR3 nucleotides: TGCGCCAGCAGTGAGCGCAGGGGCTTTATCGGGGAGCTGTTTTTT. As protein: CASSERRGFIGELFF. The chain employs TRBV10-1 and TRBJ2-2; maybe TRBD1 (6 bases). The length of the CDR3 is 15 residues. Germline values: CDR1 WNHNN, CDR2 SYGVQD (reference sequence). V gave up 2 bases and J gave up 7 bases, with 14 bases separating them.

V gene TRBV5-4 combines with J gene TRBJ1-2, with TRBD1 matching over 7 bases. The CDR3 is made up of 15 amino acids. Trimming at V came to 3 bases and at J to 1 base, leaving 6 bases not matched to a gene. Germline loops: CDR1 SGHNT, CDR2 YYREEE (reference sequence). In DNA form, the CDR3 reads TGTGCCAGCAGCTCGGGACAGCTAATTAACTATGGCTACACCTTC. This gives the protein CASSSGQLINYGYTF.

The CDR3 sequence is CASSALKNTEAFF. The CDR3 region has the DNA TGTGCCAGCAGCGCCCTTAAGAACACTGAAGCTTTCTTT. This chain joins TRBV9 and TRBJ1-1; D uncertain. The CDR3 is 13 residues long. Trimming removed 3 bases from V and 1 base from J, with 7 bases in between. Germline values: CDR1 SGDLS, CDR2 YYNGEE.

The genes are TRBV5-1 and TRBJ1-5; a possible D gene is TRBD1 (5 bases). CDR1 is SGHRS, CDR2 YFSETQ, per germline. Trimming removed 2 bases at V and 6 bases at J, with 12 bases between. This CDR3 is 14 amino acids long. The DNA of the CDR3 is TGCGCCAGCAGCTTTGGGGGGGGTGGTCAGCCCCAGCATTTT. Translated: CASSFGGGGQPQHF.

CDR3 nucleotides: TGTGCCAGCAGCCCCCGGGGGGGGTTGAAATATCAGCCCCAGCATTTT. It encodes CASSPRGGLKYQPQHF. This chain joins TRBV27 and TRBJ1-5; maybe TRBD1 (5 bases). The CDR3 is made up of 16 amino acids. Germline-derived CDR1 and CDR2 are MNHEY and SMNVEV (reference sequence). Trimming took 6 bases from V and 5 from J, leaving 20 bases between them.